This T cell receptor (beta chain) is from a study of blood T cell repertoires in COVID-19. Study in general: Both acute and convalescent COVID-19 samples were obtained from the United States, Italy and Spain.

The V gene end was trimmed by 3 bases and the J gene end by 1 base; junction bases not matched to a gene: 8. This CDR3 is built from 17 residues. The germline V gene encodes CDR1 LNHDA and CDR2 SQIVND (reference sequence). In the study's own analysis: Amplified reference gene primers provided the basis for estimating nucleated cell counts. TCRdb's copy holds only in-frame clones and misses some; the assay was immunoSEQ multiplex PCR. D and trimming were read from the DNA, whereas the V and J calls and clone size are those reported in that table. The sample consists of over 90,000 clones, around 90% of them appearing once.

Sequenced: peripheral blood. This clonotype originated in a woman aged 70-85 years with acute or convalescent COVID-19. The rearrangement links TRBV19 to TRBJ1-5; 8 positions match TRBD1. The CDR3 sequence is CASSISQGAQSNQPQHF. The CDR3 DNA reads as TGTGCCAGTAGTATTTCGCAGGGGGCGCAAAGCAATCAGCCCCAGCATTTT. Full variable domain (rest looked up from reference TRBV19 and TRBJ1-5): DGGITQSPKYLFRKEGQNVTLSCEQNLNHDAMYWYRQDPGQGLRLIYYSQIVNDFQKGDIAEGYSVSREKKESFPLTVTSAQKNPTAFYLCASSISQGAQSNQPQHFGDGTRLSIL.